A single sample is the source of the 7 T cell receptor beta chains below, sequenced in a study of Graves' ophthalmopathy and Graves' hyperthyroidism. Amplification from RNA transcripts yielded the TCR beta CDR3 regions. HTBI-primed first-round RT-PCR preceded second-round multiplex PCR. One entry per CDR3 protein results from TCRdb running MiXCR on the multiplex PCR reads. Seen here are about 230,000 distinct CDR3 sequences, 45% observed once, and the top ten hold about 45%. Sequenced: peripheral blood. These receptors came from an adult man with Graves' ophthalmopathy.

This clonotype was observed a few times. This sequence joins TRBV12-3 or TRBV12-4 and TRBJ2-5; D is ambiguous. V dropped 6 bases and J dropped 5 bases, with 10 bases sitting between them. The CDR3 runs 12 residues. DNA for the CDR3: TGTGCCAGCAGCCGACCCCGGGAGACCCAGTACTTC. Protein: CASSRPRETQYF.

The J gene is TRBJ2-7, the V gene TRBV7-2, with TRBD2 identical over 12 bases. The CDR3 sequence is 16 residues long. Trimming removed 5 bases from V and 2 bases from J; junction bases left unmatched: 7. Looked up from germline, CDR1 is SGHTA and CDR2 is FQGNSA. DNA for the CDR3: TGTGCCAGCAGCATTCGACTAGCGGGGGTCGCCTACGAGCAGTACTTC. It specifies CASSIRLAGVAYEQYF.

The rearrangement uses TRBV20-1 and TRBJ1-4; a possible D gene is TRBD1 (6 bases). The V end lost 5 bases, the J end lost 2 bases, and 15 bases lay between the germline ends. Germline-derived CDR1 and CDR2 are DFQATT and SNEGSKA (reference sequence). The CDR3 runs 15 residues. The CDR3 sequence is CSALQGGGTNEKLFF. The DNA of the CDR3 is TGCAGTGCTTTACAGGGAGGGGGGACTAATGAAAAACTGTTTTTT.

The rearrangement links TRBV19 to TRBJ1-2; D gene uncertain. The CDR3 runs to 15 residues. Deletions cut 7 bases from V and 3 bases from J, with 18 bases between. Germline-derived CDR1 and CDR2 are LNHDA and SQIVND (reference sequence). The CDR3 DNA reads TGTGCCAGTACCAAGGGTGGGCAGGCCTACTATGGCTACACCTTC. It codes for CASTKGGQAYYGYTF.

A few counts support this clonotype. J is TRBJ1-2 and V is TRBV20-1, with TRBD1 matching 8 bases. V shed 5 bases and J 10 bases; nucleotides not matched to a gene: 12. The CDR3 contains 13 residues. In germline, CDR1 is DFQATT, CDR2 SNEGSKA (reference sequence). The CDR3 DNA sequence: TGCAGTGCTCAACGGACAGGGTCGGAGTTCTACACCTTC. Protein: CSAQRTGSEFYTF.

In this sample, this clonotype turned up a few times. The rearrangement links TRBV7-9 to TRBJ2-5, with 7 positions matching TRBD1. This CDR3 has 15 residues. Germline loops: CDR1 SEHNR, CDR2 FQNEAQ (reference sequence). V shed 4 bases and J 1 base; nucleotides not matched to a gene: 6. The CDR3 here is CASSSTRDSQETQYF. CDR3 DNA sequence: TGTGCCAGCAGCTCGACCCGGGACAGCCAAGAGACCCAGTACTTC.

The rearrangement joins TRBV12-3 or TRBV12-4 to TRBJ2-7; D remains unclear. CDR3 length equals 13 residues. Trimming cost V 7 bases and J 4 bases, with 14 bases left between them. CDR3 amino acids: CASKLTHRYEQYF. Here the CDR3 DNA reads TGTGCCAGCAAATTGACCCACCGGTACGAGCAGTACTTC.